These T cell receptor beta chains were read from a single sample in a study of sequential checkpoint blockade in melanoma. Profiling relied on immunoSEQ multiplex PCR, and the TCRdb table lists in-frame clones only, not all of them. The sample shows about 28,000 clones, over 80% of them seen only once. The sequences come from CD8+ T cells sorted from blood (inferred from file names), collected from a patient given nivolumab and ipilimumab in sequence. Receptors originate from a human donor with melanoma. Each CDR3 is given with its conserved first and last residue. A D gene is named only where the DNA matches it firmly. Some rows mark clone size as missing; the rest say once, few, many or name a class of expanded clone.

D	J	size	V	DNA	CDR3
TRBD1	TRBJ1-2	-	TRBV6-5	TGTGCCAGCAGTCTGGACAGGGTGGGTGGCTACACCTTC	CASSLDRVGGYTF
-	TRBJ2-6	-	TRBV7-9	TGTGCCAGCAGCCACAGTCAGTTGACGCCTTCTGGGGCCAACGTCCTGACTTTC	CASSHSQLTPSGANVLTF
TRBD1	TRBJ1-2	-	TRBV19	TGTGCCAGTTCCGCCGACAGGGGAGGCTATGGCTACACCTTC	CASSADRGGYGYTF
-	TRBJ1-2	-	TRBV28	TGTGCCAGCAGTTTGTTAGAAGCGAGGATTGGCGTCCTAGGCTACACCTTC	CASSLLEARIGVLGYTF
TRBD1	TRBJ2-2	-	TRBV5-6	TGTGCCAGCAGCTTGAGTGAAGGGGGCGTGAGGACCGGGGAGCTGTTTTTT	CASSLSEGGVRTGELFF
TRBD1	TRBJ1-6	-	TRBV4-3	TGCGCCAGCAGCCAACTCCTCCCGGGACAGGGGGCAGGCAATTCACCCCTCCACTTT	CASSQLLPGQGAGNSPLHF
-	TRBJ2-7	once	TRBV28	TGTGCCAGCAGTTTTGTTGCTTCAGTCCCCGAGCAGTACTTC	CASSFVASVPEQYF
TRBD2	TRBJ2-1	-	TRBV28	TGTGCCAGCAGTTTAGCGGGAGGGGGGGGCAATGAGCAGTTCTTC	CASSLAGGGGNEQFF
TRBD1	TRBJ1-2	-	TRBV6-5	TGTGCCAGCAGCCACGGGGGACAGGGGATTTATGGCTACACCTTC	CASSHGGQGIYGYTF
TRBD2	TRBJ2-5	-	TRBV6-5	TGTGCCAGCAGGTACAGGACTAGCGGTTGGGAAGAGACCCAGTACTTC	CASRYRTSGWEETQYF
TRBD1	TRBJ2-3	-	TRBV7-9	TGTGCCAGCAGCAAACGGGACAGGGGGGGGACAGATACGCAGTATTTT	CASSKRDRGGTDTQYF
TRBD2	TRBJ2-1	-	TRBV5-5	TGTGCCAGCAGCGCGCTCCTAGCGGGAGTGGTCAATGAGCAGTTCTTC	CASSALLAGVVNEQFF
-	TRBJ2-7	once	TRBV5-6	TGTGCCAGCAGCTTGGGAGGGAACGTTTACGAGCAGTACTTC	CASSLGGNVYEQYF
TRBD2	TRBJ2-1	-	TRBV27	TGTGCCAGCAGTCCTAGCGGTTTCTACAATGAGCAGTTCTTC	CASSPSGFYNEQFF
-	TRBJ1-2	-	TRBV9	TGTGCCAGCAGCGTAGTGGGCACCTATGGCTACACCTTC	CASSVVGTYGYTF
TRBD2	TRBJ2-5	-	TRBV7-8	TGTGCCAGCAGCTTACCCGCGGGGGGGAGACCACAAGGGACCCAGTACTTC	CASSLPAGGRPQGTQYF
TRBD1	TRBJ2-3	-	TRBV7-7	TGTGCCAGCAGCCAAGGGACAGCTAGCACAGATACGCAGTATTTT	CASSQGTASTDTQYF
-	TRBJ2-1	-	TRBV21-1	TGTGCCAGCAGCACCCAGCGGGAGGGGTCCTACAATGAGCAGTTCTTC	CASSTQREGSYNEQFF
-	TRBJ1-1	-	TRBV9	TGTGCCAGCAGCGCCGGGGGGGGCGGAATTAACACTGAAGCTTTCTTT	CASSAGGGGINTEAFF
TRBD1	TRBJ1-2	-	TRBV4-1	TGCGCCAGCAGCCAAGCAGGGGGCAGTGGCTACACCTTC	CASSQAGGSGYTF
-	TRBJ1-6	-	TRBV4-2	TGTGCCAGCAGCCAAGACAGGGGCTCCGGCTCACCCCTCCACTTT	CASSQDRGSGSPLHF
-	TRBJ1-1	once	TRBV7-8	TGTGCCAGCAGCCTAGGACACTTGAACACTGAAGCTTTCTTT	CASSLGHLNTEAFF
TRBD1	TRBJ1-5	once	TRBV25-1	TGTGCCAGCGGGGGACAGGGTAATCAGCCCCAGCATTTT	CASGGQGNQPQHF
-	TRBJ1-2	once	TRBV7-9	TGTGCCAGCAGCTTAGGGACGGACTATGGTTACACCTTC	CASSLGTDYGYTF
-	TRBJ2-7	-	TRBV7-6	TGTGCCAGCAGCCCAGGACAGATCTCCTACGAGCAGTACTTC	CASSPGQISYEQYF